This T cell receptor beta chain originates from a study of T cell repertoires in cytomegalovirus infection. The wider study: Epitope selection comprised recently identified HLA-C-restricted CMV epitopes and well-studied HLA-B-restricted CMV epitopes. Indicated by public TCR beta signatures were CMV infection and matching HLA type.

As for this clonotype: Its antigen remains unknown.

TCRdb re-called the reads through MiXCR, storing one row per CDR3 protein. Among about 920,000 distinct CDR3 sequences listed, approximately 31% were seen once. This CDR3 is built from 15 residues. V was shortened by 0 bases and J by 4 bases, with 11 bases between the two germline ends. Germline CDR1 and CDR2: MNHEY and SVGAGI. This material consisted of cultured CD8+ T cells from PBMCs, taken from culture after CMV antigen stimulation. The source of this sequence is a human donor in good health (CMV status not recorded). Some clones in this sample may be carry-over from other donors' samples. The chain carries TRBV6-5 and TRBJ2-3, with D perhaps TRBD1 or TRBD2 (5 bases each). The CDR3 is CASSYSGTLADTQYF. Here the CDR3 DNA reads TGTGCCAGCAGTTACTCTGGGACCCTCGCAGATACGCAGTATTTT.